What follows are 25 T cell receptor beta chains derived from one specimen sequenced in a study of beta chain features in type 1 diabetes. For these TCRs, the target antigens are not known. Study results and caveats: TCRB CDR3s from Type 1 diabetes patients were moderately but significantly shorter in all four CD4+ subsets.

As every portion of the isolated RNA was reverse transcribed, the sequencing read expressed TCRB transcripts. Some clones are missing from TCRdb's copy, which holds only in-frame ones; the method was immunoSEQ multiplex PCR. The sample has hundreds of thousands of clones; more than 12% are singletons. Sample: naive CD4+ T cells from blood. The receptors stem from a man between 18 and 35 years old with type 1 diabetes.

The chain carries TRBV30 and TRBJ1-3; D is perhaps TRBD1 (5 bases). This CDR3 spans 16 amino acids. Germline V lookup: CDR1 GTSNPN, CDR2 SVGIG (reference sequence). V lost 2 bases and J 2 bases, leaving 16 bases between the germline ends. The CDR3 spells CAWSQGTGLPGNTIYF. DNA for the CDR3: TGTGCCTGGAGTCAAGGGACGGGGCTTCCTGGAAACACCATATATTTT.

The chain joins TRBV30 to TRBJ2-1; D is ambiguous. V lost 6 bases and J 6 bases, leaving 18 bases between the germline ends. Germline V gene sequence: CDR1 GTSNPN, CDR2 SVGIG (reference sequence). CDR3 size: 14 residues. CDR3 region: CACGRDIGFNEQFF. For the CDR3, the DNA is TGTGCCTGTGGGCGAGATATTGGATTCAATGAGCAGTTCTTC.

This clone has more than one count but fewer than ten. V gene TRBV30 combines with J gene TRBJ2-7; TRBD1 is a possible D gene (5 bases). The CDR3 is 13 residues long. The V end lost 3 bases, the J end lost 4 bases, and 13 bases lay between the germline ends. Germline CDR1 GTSNPN, CDR2 SVGIG (reference sequence). CDR3 amino acids: CAWSAGSLYEQYF. In DNA, the CDR3 is TGTGCCTGGAGCGCAGGGTCCCTGTACGAGCAGTACTTC.

This clone was observed a handful of times. The rearrangement uses TRBV30 and TRBJ1-5; 8 bases align to TRBD1. CDR1 is GTSNPN and CDR2 is SVGIG in the germline V gene (reference sequence). The CDR3 is 19 residues long. Unmatched junction bases numbered 18, after V lost 2 bases and J lost 3 bases. CDR3 bases: TGTGCCTGGAGTAATATCCGGGACAGGCATCCCGGAACCAATCAGCCCCAGCATTTT. As protein: CAWSNIRDRHPGTNQPQHF.

This chain connects TRBV15 to TRBJ1-1, with TRBD1 as a possible D gene (5 bases). Trimming cost V 6 bases and J 1 base, with 15 bases left between them. CDR3 length: 15 residues. The germline CDR1 and CDR2 sequences are LNHNV and YYDKDF (reference sequence). This CDR3 is CATRKPGLSNTEAFF. The CDR3, as DNA: TGTGCCACCAGGAAACCGGGACTCTCGAACACTGAAGCTTTCTTT.

The V and J genes are TRBV6-5 and TRBJ1-2; tentative D call: TRBD1 (5 bases). Between the trimmed V and J ends, which lost 5 bases and 2 bases, there was a span of 12 bases. Germline CDR1 and CDR2: MNHEY and SVGAGI. This CDR3 is 14 amino acids long. CDR3 nucleotides: TGTGCCAGCAGTCTATCAGAGGGGAACTATGGCTACACCTTC. Translating gives CASSLSEGNYGYTF.

The sample holds a few counts of this clone. J is TRBJ2-7 and V is TRBV18, with 8 bases aligning to TRBD1. CDR1 and CDR2 from the germline V gene are KGHSH and LQKENI. There are 11 residues in the CDR3. V lost 3 bases to trimming and J lost 10 bases; unmatched junction nucleotides: 2. The CDR3 nucleotides are TGTGCCAGCTCACCGGACAGGGAACAGTACTTC. The encoded protein is CASSPDREQYF.

This clone has just one count. The chain recombines TRBV7-6 with TRBJ2-6; D may be TRBD2 (5 bases). CDR1 is SGHVS and CDR2 is FNYEAQ in the germline V gene. This CDR3 spans 17 amino acids. The V and J ends lost 1 base and 1 base respectively, with 11 bases between them. The CDR3 loop reads CASSLVGLTSGANVLTF. The CDR3 nucleotides are TGTGCCAGCAGCTTAGTTGGACTTACATCTGGGGCCAACGTCCTGACTTTC.

This clone appeared a few times. The chain recombines TRBV30 with TRBJ1-6; possible D gene TRBD1, 6 bases. The CDR3 spans 13 residues. V was trimmed by 5 bases and J by 7 bases, leaving 12 bases between them. CDR1 and CDR2 from the germline V gene are GTSNPN and SVGIG (reference sequence). CDR3 protein: CAWGSTGNSPLHF. CDR3 coding DNA: TGTGCCTGGGGATCTACAGGGAATTCACCCCTCCACTTT.

V gene TRBV4-3 combines with J gene TRBJ2-2, with unresolved D. CDR1 is LGHNA and CDR2 is YSLEER in the germline V gene. With 0 bases removed from V and 4 bases from J, the gap between germline ends came to 12 bases. The CDR3 spans 16 residues. The CDR3 sequence: CASSQDLAWRTGELFF. Here the CDR3 DNA reads TGCGCCAGCAGCCAAGATCTGGCATGGCGCACCGGGGAGCTGTTTTTT.

This clone was found a few times. Additional DNA sequences in this sample encode the identical CDR3. The chain employs TRBV7-2 and TRBJ1-1; 7 nucleotides agree with TRBD1. The CDR3 totals 14 residues. CDR1 and CDR2 (germline): SGHTA, FQGNSA. V lost 3 bases, J lost 1 base, and 2 bases stayed unmatched. CDR3 residues: CASSFGTANTEAFF. The CDR3 nucleotides are TGTGCCAGCAGCTTCGGGACAGCGAACACTGAAGCTTTCTTT.

The table lists this clone with a few counts. The chain carries TRBV13 and TRBJ2-7; weak D call: TRBD1 (6 bases). Trimming took off 5 bases at V and 2 bases at J, with 25 bases between the two ends. The germline gives CDR1 PRHDT, CDR2 FYEKMQ (reference sequence). The CDR3 spans 18 residues. The CDR3: CASSRGGKSRGSTYEQYF. CDR3 bases: TGTGCCAGCAGCCGAGGGGGTAAGAGCAGGGGATCCACCTACGAGCAGTACTTC.

In its sample, this clone was seen a few times. At the DNA level, this CDR3 is encoded by other sequences in the same sample as well. The chain is built from TRBV9 and TRBJ2-3, with no clear D. V was clipped by 0 bases and J by 3 bases, with 5 bases between them. CDR3 length equals 13 residues. Per the germline V gene, CDR1 is SGDLS and CDR2 is YYNGEE. CDR3 region: CASSVGRTDTQYF. CDR3 DNA sequence: TGTGCCAGCAGCGTAGGAAGGACAGATACGCAGTATTTT.

The J gene is TRBJ1-6, the V gene TRBV7-6; D is uncertain. This CDR3 comprises 15 residues. The germline V gene has CDR1 SGHVS and CDR2 FNYEAQ. With 5 bases removed from V and 8 bases from J, the gap between germline ends came to 16 bases. CDR3 protein: CASSDPSRSDSPLHF. CDR3 in DNA: TGTGCCAGCAGCGACCCGAGCCGCTCGGATTCACCCCTCCACTTT.

This clone was detected only a few times. The V call is TRBV10-1, the J call TRBJ2-5, with 7 bases matching TRBD2. From germline, CDR1 is WNHNN and CDR2 SYGVQD (reference sequence). The CDR3 has 16 residues. V lost 8 bases, J lost 5 bases, and 17 bases stayed unmatched. CDR3 nucleotide sequence: TGCGCCAGCTCAGAGGTGTTCATGGCGGGAGTTGAGACCCAGTACTTC. This translates into CASSEVFMAGVETQYF.

The chain joins TRBV5-1 to TRBJ1-1; D gene ambiguous. The CDR3 loop spans 14 amino acids. Germline assignment: CDR1 SGHRS and CDR2 YFSETQ. Deletions cut 2 bases from V and 1 base from J, with 9 bases between. CDR3 region: CASSFGSGNTEAFF. DNA for the CDR3: TGCGCCAGCAGCTTTGGCAGTGGGAACACTGAAGCTTTCTTT.

This clone was seen more than once but under ten times. The chain joins TRBV6-6 to TRBJ2-3, with D unresolved. The CDR3 consists of 13 residues. V was trimmed by 10 bases and J by 1 base, leaving 12 bases between them. The V gene's germline CDR1 is MNHNY and CDR2 SVGAGI (reference sequence). As DNA, the CDR3 is TGTGCCATCCAGAATGGGGGCACAGATACGCAGTATTTT. Encoded protein: CAIQNGGTDTQYF.

The chain carries TRBV2 and TRBJ1-5; 7 positions agree with TRBD1. The CDR3 runs to 15 residues. V lost 7 bases, J lost 6 bases, and 12 bases stayed unmatched. CDR1 and CDR2 from the germline V gene are SNHLY and FYNNEI. The CDR3 region is CASTLRKGAGQPQHF. DNA of the CDR3: TGTGCCAGCACCCTCCGTAAGGGGGCTGGTCAGCCCCAGCATTTT.

About this clone itself: The same CDR3 arises from other DNA sequences in this sample as well. The V call is TRBV7-9, the J call TRBJ2-5; D gene ambiguous. V was cut by 2 bases and J by 2 bases, with 9 bases left in between. CDR1 is SEHNR, CDR2 FQNEAQ, per germline (reference sequence). The CDR3 consists of 14 residues. The CDR3 nucleotides read TGTGCCAGCAGCTTAAACGGCGGACAAGAGACCCAGTACTTC. Translation: CASSLNGGQETQYF.

This clone was counted between two and nine times. The CDR3 bases are TGTGCCAGCAGTTTAGCAGGGGTGGCCTACGAGCAGTACTTC. This codes for CASSLAGVAYEQYF. The chain joins TRBV28 to TRBJ2-7; a weak D match, TRBD1 (6 bases). The CDR3 covers 14 residues. Per the germline V gene, CDR1 is MDHEN and CDR2 is SYDVKM. V gave up 2 bases and J gave up 2 bases, with 10 bases separating them.

This clone was seen only a few times. The chain uses TRBV14 and TRBJ2-1, with a weak D call TRBD1 (5 bases). There are 13 residues in the CDR3. Germline V gene data show CDR1 as SGHDN and CDR2 as FVKESK. V lost 5 bases to trimming and J lost 10 bases, with 15 bases between them. DNA for the CDR3: TGTGCCAGCAGCTCCCAAGGGGTCCGCGAGCAGTTCTTC. This translates into CASSSQGVREQFF. The entire variable domain, with the rest obtained from reference TRBV14 and TRBJ2-1, is as follows: EAGVTQFPSHSVIEKGQTVTLRCDPISGHDNLYWYRRVMGKEIKFLLHFVKESKQDESGMPNNRFLAERTGGTYSTLKVQPAELEDSGVYFCASSSQGVREQFFGPGTRLTVL.

This clone was seen more than once but under ten times. The chain couples TRBV5-1 to TRBJ1-4; D ambiguous. The V and J ends lost 0 bases and 6 bases respectively, with 12 bases between them. CDR3 length: 15 amino acids. The germline CDR1 and CDR2 sequences are SGHRS and YFSETQ. The CDR3 is CASSLEPSGDEKLFF. The CDR3 nucleotides are TGCGCCAGCAGCTTGGAACCATCGGGTGATGAAAAACTGTTTTTT.

The J gene is TRBJ2-1, the V gene TRBV9, with D possibly being TRBD2 (6 bases). CDR1 and CDR2 (germline): SGDLS, YYNGEE. The CDR3 has 10 residues. V dropped 7 bases and J dropped 10 bases, with 9 bases sitting between them. This CDR3 is CASGGLEQFF. In nucleotides, the CDR3 is TGTGCCAGCGGGGGACTCGAGCAGTTCTTC.

This clone was counted between two and nine times. CDR3 nucleotide sequence: TGTGCCTGGAGGCAGGGGGCTGGCTATGGCTACACCTTC. Its protein product is CAWRQGAGYGYTF. The chain links TRBV30 to TRBJ1-2; 8 positions match TRBD1. Trimming cost V 3 bases and J 4 bases; bases outside gene matches: 4. The V gene's germline CDR1 is GTSNPN and CDR2 SVGIG (reference sequence). This CDR3 contains 13 residues.

This clone was counted only a few times. The chain recombines TRBV30 with TRBJ2-1; weak D call: TRBD1 (6 bases). Germline V lookup: CDR1 GTSNPN, CDR2 SVGIG (reference sequence). The CDR3 spans 15 residues. V shed 0 bases and J shed 11 bases, with 20 bases lying between them. Here the CDR3 DNA reads TGTGCCTGGAGTGTACTCTCTCCCGGGACACGGAAGCAGTTCTTC. It encodes CAWSVLSPGTRKQFF.